These T cell receptor beta chains were read from a single sample in a study of human T cells and chemical hapten exposure. TCRdb fed the reads into MiXCR, producing one record per CDR3 protein. The sample holds about 120,000 distinct CDR3 sequences, approximately 9% seen once. Sequencing was done on a sample of whole blood. These receptors were obtained from a human donor in good health. Some clones in this sample may be carry-over from other donors' samples. Both conserved end residues are part of each CDR3. The order of the fields is CDR3 protein, CDR3 DNA, D gene, J gene, V gene, clone size. D genes are given only for firm matches. Expanded clones are given a class, and other clones once, few, many or no size at all.

CASSTEGFSTDTQYF TGTGCCAGCAGTACGGAGGGATTTAGCACAGATACGCAGTATTTT - TRBJ2-3 TRBV12-3/TRBV12-4 -
CASSRTARSTDTQYF TGTGCCAGCAGTCGTACTGCCCGTAGCACAGATACGCAGTATTTT - TRBJ2-3 TRBV2 -
CAISESARTDTQYF TGTGCCATCAGTGAGTCCGCCAGAACAGATACGCAGTATTTT - TRBJ2-3 TRBV10-3 -
CASSQAWGYNEQFF TGCGCCAGCAGCCAAGCGTGGGGGTACAATGAGCAGTTCTTC - TRBJ2-1 TRBV4-3 -
CSAGLAEYEQYF TGCAGCGCTGGACTAGCGGAATACGAGCAGTACTTC TRBD2 TRBJ2-7 TRBV20-1 -
CASSQDGYEQYF TGCGCCAGCAGCCAAGACGGATACGAGCAGTACTTC - TRBJ2-7 TRBV4-3 -
CASSFQPRNVYNEQFF TGTGCCAGCAGTTTCCAGCCCCGGAACGTCTACAATGAGCAGTTCTTC - TRBJ2-1 TRBV6-1 many
CASSVADQETQYF TGTGCCAGCAGTGTCGCTGATCAAGAGACCCAGTACTTC - TRBJ2-5 TRBV2 few
CSVESEVGRPNTGELFF TGCAGCGTTGAAAGTGAGGTCGGGAGGCCGAACACCGGGGAGCTGTTTTTT TRBD2 TRBJ2-2 TRBV29-1 many
CASSPQGSSYNEQFF TGTGCCAGCAGCCCGCAAGGGAGCTCCTACAATGAGCAGTTCTTC - TRBJ2-1 TRBV5-5 -
CASSAPGTLGGQPQHF TGCGCCAGCAGTGCTCCGGGGACCCTAGGGGGACAGCCCCAGCATTTT - TRBJ1-5 TRBV10-2 few
CASSYGRRSYEQYF TGTGCCAGCAGTTACGGCAGGCGGTCCTACGAGCAGTACTTC - TRBJ2-7 TRBV6-5 few
CASSYSGDLNTEAFF TGTGCCAGCAGTTACTCAGGGGACTTGAACACTGAAGCTTTCTTT - TRBJ1-1 TRBV6-5 -
CASSQDSGTNEKLFF TGCGCCAGCAGCCAAGACTCCGGAACTAATGAAAAACTGTTTTTT - TRBJ1-4 TRBV4-3 few
CAILLANTDTQYF TGTGCCATCCTACTAGCGAACACAGATACGCAGTATTTT TRBD2 TRBJ2-3 TRBV10-3 -